These T cell receptor beta chains were read from a single sample in a study of cytomegalovirus exposure and HLA in healthy donors. Produced via immunoSEQ multiplex PCR; TCRdb's table is partial and in-frame only. The data show approximately 170,000 clones, around 76% seen once. Source material: PBMCs. These receptors came from a man aged 35-49 years in good health and CMV-seronegative. Both conserved end residues are part of each CDR3. D genes are given only for firm matches. Rows may omit the clone size; those that give it use once, few, many or a size class.

j_call d_call clone_size v_call cdr3_aa cdr3_nt
TRBJ2-1 TRBD1 NA TRBV19 CASRQGAGNEQFF TGTGCCAGTCGACAGGGGGCCGGGAATGAGCAGTTCTTC
TRBJ1-5 NA few TRBV19 CASSTYNQPQHF TGTGCCAGTAGTACCTACAATCAGCCCCAGCATTTT
TRBJ1-2 NA NA TRBV29-1 CSVTGSGYGYTF TGCAGCGTGACAGGATCTGGCTATGGCTACACCTTC
TRBJ2-7 TRBD2 NA TRBV15 CATSREQGLAGYEQYF TGTGCCACCAGCAGAGAACAGGGTTTAGCGGGATACGAGCAGTACTTC
TRBJ2-7 NA NA TRBV30 CACTSGASSYEQYF TGTGCCTGCACCTCAGGGGCCTCCTCCTACGAGCAGTACTTC
TRBJ2-1 TRBD2 NA TRBV18 CASSPRGSMRNEQFF TGTGCCAGCTCACCTCGCGGGAGTATGAGGAATGAGCAGTTCTTC
TRBJ1-2 NA NA TRBV19 CASSQGGWGYGYTF TGTGCCAGTAGCCAAGGGGGATGGGGCTATGGCTACACCTTC
TRBJ2-1 TRBD2 NA TRBV27 CASSPLAGGLYNEQFF TGTGCCAGCAGTCCCTTGGCGGGAGGCCTCTACAATGAGCAGTTCTTC
TRBJ1-3 TRBD1 NA TRBV6-1 CASRDRVSGNTIYF TGTGCCAGCAGAGACAGGGTTTCTGGAAACACCATATATTTT
TRBJ1-5 NA NA TRBV6-1 CAIQGSNQPQHF TGTGCCATACAGGGTAGCAATCAGCCCCAGCATTTT
TRBJ2-1 NA NA TRBV6-1 CASTETTGLGLF TGTGCCAGCACGGAGACCACCGGACTGGGTCTCTTC
TRBJ1-2 NA NA TRBV29-1 CSVLGEGWNYGYTF TGCAGCGTCCTAGGGGAAGGTTGGAACTATGGCTACACCTTC
TRBJ1-2 NA NA TRBV19 CASSEGANYGYTF TGTGCCAGTAGTGAAGGGGCTAACTATGGCTACACCTTC
TRBJ1-1 NA NA TRBV7-6 CASSFLPGGQGNTEAFF TGTGCCAGCAGCTTTCTCCCCGGAGGGCAAGGGAACACTGAAGCTTTCTTT
TRBJ2-2 NA NA TRBV7-9 CASTQRGSTGELFF TGTGCCAGCACCCAACGGGGGTCGACCGGGGAGCTGTTTTTT
TRBJ2-3 NA NA TRBV9 CASSLSLDTQYF TGTGCCAGCAGCCTTTCTTTAGATACGCAGTATTTT
TRBJ1-3 NA NA TRBV28 CASSLGHFENTIYF TGTGCCAGCAGTTTGGGACACTTTGAAAACACCATATATTTT
TRBJ1-2 NA NA TRBV5-1 CASSFGGAEGYTF TGCGCCAGCAGCTTCGGTGGGGCGGAAGGCTACACCTTC
TRBJ1-1 NA NA TRBV5-1 CASSVLGARNTEAFF TGCGCCAGCAGCGTGTTGGGGGCCCGGAACACTGAAGCTTTCTTT
TRBJ2-1 NA few TRBV27 CASRNLTVEQFF TGTGCCAGCAGGAATCTGACAGTGGAGCAGTTCTTC
TRBJ2-7 NA NA TRBV5-1 CASSLAGKPSYEQYF TGCGCCAGCAGCTTGGCCGGGAAACCCTCCTACGAGCAGTACTTC
TRBJ2-5 TRBD2 NA TRBV10-3 CAIRGTSGERETQYF TGTGCCATCAGGGGGACTAGCGGGGAGAGAGAGACCCAGTACTTC
TRBJ1-5 TRBD1 NA TRBV30 CAWQTGNSNQPQHF TGTGCCTGGCAGACAGGGAATAGCAATCAGCCCCAGCATTTT
TRBJ1-5 TRBD1 once TRBV2 CASSPRTGLGLGAQHF TGTGCCAGCAGCCCAAGGACAGGCCTTGGACTTGGGGCCCAGCATTTT
TRBJ1-1 NA NA TRBV2 CASRPDRLNTEAFF TGTGCCAGCAGGCCTGACAGACTGAACACTGAAGCTTTCTTT
TRBJ2-3 NA once TRBV6-6 CASSHRESTDTQYF TGTGCCAGCAGTCACAGGGAGAGCACAGATACGCAGTATTTT
TRBJ2-1 TRBD2 NA TRBV7-7 CASSRGLAGAINEQFF TGTGCTAGCAGCCGAGGACTAGCGGGAGCGATCAATGAGCAGTTCTTC
TRBJ1-1 TRBD1 once TRBV30 CAWSVPDRGQAFF TGTGCCTGGAGTGTACCTGACAGGGGACAAGCTTTCTTT
TRBJ1-1 NA NA TRBV27 CASSFLGAMNTEAFF TGTGCCAGCAGTTTTTTAGGGGCCATGAACACTGAAGCTTTCTTT
TRBJ2-1 NA NA TRBV7-3 CASSLLAGISGYNEQFF TGTGCCAGCAGCTTACTCGCCGGGATTAGCGGCTACAATGAGCAGTTCTTC
TRBJ2-1 TRBD2 NA TRBV10-1 CASSEHGLAGGPGNEQFF TGCGCCAGCAGTGAACACGGACTAGCGGGAGGGCCTGGGAATGAGCAGTTCTTC
TRBJ1-4 NA once TRBV5-1 CASSLGQVLNEKLFF TGCGCCAGCAGCTTGGGACAGGTACTTAATGAAAAACTGTTTTTT
TRBJ1-6 NA NA TRBV27 CASSLRVTTYNSPLHF TGTGCCAGCAGTTTACGGGTGACTACCTATAATTCACCCCTCCACTTT
TRBJ2-7 NA few TRBV7-9 CASSPDRLSDEQYF TGTGCCAGCAGCCCAGACAGGTTGAGCGACGAGCAGTACTTC
TRBJ1-1 NA NA TRBV2 CASSDLSWNTEAFF TGTGCCAGCAGTGATCTGAGTTGGAACACTGAAGCTTTCTTT
TRBJ1-5 NA NA TRBV7-9 CSSSYAVGQSNQPQHF TGTTCCAGCAGTTATGCGGTCGGACAGAGCAATCAGCCCCAGCATTTT
TRBJ1-5 NA NA TRBV28 CASIFHRMGRGNQPQHF TGTGCCAGCATATTCCATCGAATGGGGAGAGGCAATCAGCCCCAGCATTTT
TRBJ1-3 TRBD1 NA TRBV7-6 CASSIDRVDTIYF TGTGCCAGCAGCATAGACAGGGTAGACACCATATATTTT
TRBJ1-2 NA NA TRBV28 CASSSTGWRGYTF TGTGCCAGCAGTTCAACAGGGTGGAGAGGCTACACCTTC
TRBJ1-2 NA NA TRBV28 CASSLSGSGYTF TGTGCCAGCAGTTTATCAGGTAGTGGCTACACCTTC
TRBJ2-3 NA NA TRBV7-6 CASSLGLDGGTDTQYF TGTGCCAGCAGCTTAGGACTAGATGGGGGCACAGATACGCAGTATTTT
TRBJ1-1 NA once TRBV7-2 CASSPSRVRTEAFF TGTGCCAGCAGCCCCTCCAGGGTCAGAACTGAAGCTTTCTTT
TRBJ2-7 TRBD1 few TRBV27 CASSLGGTGLYEQYF TGTGCCAGCAGTTTAGGGGGGACAGGACTCTACGAGCAGTACTTC
TRBJ2-7 NA NA TRBV28 CASSLPTFSYEQYF TGTGCCAGCAGTTTACCGACATTCTCCTACGAGCAGTACTTC
TRBJ2-5 TRBD2 NA TRBV9 CASSVGLAGAGETQYF TGTGCCAGCAGCGTAGGACTAGCGGGAGCGGGGGAGACCCAGTACTTC
TRBJ1-2 NA NA TRBV5-1 CASSTTGDGYTF TGCGCCAGCAGCACCACAGGTGACGGCTACACCTTC
TRBJ2-1 TRBD2 NA TRBV7-6 CASSLGGTSGRKGSYNEQFF TGTGCCAGCAGCCTTGGGGGGACTAGCGGGAGAAAGGGTTCCTACAATGAGCAGTTCTTC
TRBJ2-7 TRBD1 few TRBV27 CASSSQQGFHEQYF TGTGCCAGCAGTTCGCAACAGGGGTTCCACGAGCAGTACTTC
TRBJ2-7 NA NA TRBV19 CATGGHADEQYF TGTGCCACCGGGGGTCACGCCGACGAGCAGTACTTC
TRBJ2-7 TRBD1 NA TRBV27 CASSLLGTGVYEQYF TGTGCCAGCAGTTTATTGGGGACAGGGGTTTACGAGCAGTACTTC
TRBJ1-1 NA NA TRBV28 CASIKQAEAFF TGTGCCAGCATAAAGCAGGCCGAAGCTTTCTTT
TRBJ1-2 NA NA TRBV5-4 CASSLALENYGYTF TGTGCCAGCAGCTTGGCGCTGGAGAACTATGGCTACACCTTC
TRBJ2-3 TRBD2 NA TRBV7-2 CASSLTSGRTDTQYF TGTGCCAGCAGCTTGACTAGCGGGAGGACAGATACGCAGTATTTT